This TCR beta chain is from a study of molecular identifiers for immune sequencing clone quantification. Via MiXCR, TCRdb re-called the PCR reads, giving one row per CDR3 protein. This table has just under 650,000 distinct CDR3 sequences, about 20% appearing once. This clonotype was counted many times. The source is a human donor in good health. Some libraries in this study had Jurkat cell RNA spiked in. Material for sequencing was naive CD8+ T cells from blood, with Jurkat cell RNA spiked in. Regarding subset: FACS-sorted CD8+CD4-CCR7+CD45RA+ naive T cells.

This chain's CDR3 is CASSQDRATDSPLHF. The CDR3 DNA follows: TGCGCCAGCAGCCAAGATCGGGCGACGGATTCACCCCTCCACTTT. The J gene is TRBJ1-6, the V gene TRBV4-1; D not certain. The germline V gene has CDR1 MGHRA and CDR2 YSYEKL. There are 15 residues in the CDR3. Trimming pared 0 bases from V and 8 bases from J, leaving 11 bases between.